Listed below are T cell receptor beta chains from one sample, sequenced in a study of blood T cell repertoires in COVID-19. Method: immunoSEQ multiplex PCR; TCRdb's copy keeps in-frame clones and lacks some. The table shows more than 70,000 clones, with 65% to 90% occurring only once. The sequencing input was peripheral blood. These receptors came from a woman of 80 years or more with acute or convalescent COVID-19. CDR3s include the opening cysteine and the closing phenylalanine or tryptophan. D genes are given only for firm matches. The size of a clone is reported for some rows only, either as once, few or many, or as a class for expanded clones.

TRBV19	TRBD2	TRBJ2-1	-	TGTGCCAGTAGTCCGCTCGGGGGGGATTACAATGAGCAGTTCTTC	CASSPLGGDYNEQFF
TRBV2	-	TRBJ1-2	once	TGTGCCAGCAGCGCCCAGGGAAGCTATGGCTACACCTTC	CASSAQGSYGYTF
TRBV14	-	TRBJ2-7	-	TGTGCCAGCAGCCAACTTTTCCTGGGGCCGTCCTACGAGCAGTACTTC	CASSQLFLGPSYEQYF
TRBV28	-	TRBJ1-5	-	TGTGCCAGCATTAGAACGAGCAATCAGCCCCAGCATTTT	CASIRTSNQPQHF
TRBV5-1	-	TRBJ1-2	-	TGCGCCAGCAGCTCGACAGGTTTCTATGGCTACACCTTC	CASSSTGFYGYTF
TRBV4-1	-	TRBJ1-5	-	TGCGCCAGCAGCCAAGCGGGTGACAATCAGCCCCAGCATTTT	CASSQAGDNQPQHF
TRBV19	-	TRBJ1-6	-	TGTGCCAGTAGTTCTGGACTCAGCTCCTATAATTCACCCCTCCACTTT	CASSSGLSSYNSPLHF
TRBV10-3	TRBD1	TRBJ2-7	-	TGTGCCATCACTTCGGGACAGGGCGGTTACGAGCAGTACTTC	CAITSGQGGYEQYF
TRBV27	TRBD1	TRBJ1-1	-	TGTGCCAGCAGTCCGGAGACAGGGGCCTTGAACACTGAAGCTTTCTTT	CASSPETGALNTEAFF
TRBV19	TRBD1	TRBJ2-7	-	TGTGCCAGTAGTCGTGACAGGGACGAGCAGTACTTC	CASSRDRDEQYF
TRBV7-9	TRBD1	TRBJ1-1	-	TGTGCCAGCAGCCGCGACAGGGAAGCTGAAGCTTTCTTT	CASSRDREAEAFF
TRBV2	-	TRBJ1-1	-	TGTGCCAGCAAGGCGGACATGAACACTGAAGCTTTCTTT	CASKADMNTEAFF
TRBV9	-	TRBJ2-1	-	TGTGCCAGCAGCCGACAGCCTAGTGAGCAGTTCTTC	CASSRQPSEQFF
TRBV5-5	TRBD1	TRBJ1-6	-	TGTGCCAGCAGCGCCAGGGGGACCTCCTATAATTCACCCCTCCACTTT	CASSARGTSYNSPLHF
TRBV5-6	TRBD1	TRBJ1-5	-	TGTGCCAGCAGCTTGGCCTCCGGGACAGGGAATCAGCCCCAGCATTTT	CASSLASGTGNQPQHF
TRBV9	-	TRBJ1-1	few	TGTGCCAGCAGCGTAGCTACCGGAGACACTGAAGCTTTCTTT	CASSVATGDTEAFF
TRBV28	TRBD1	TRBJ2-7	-	TGTGCCAGCAGTCTCTACGGGACAGTCTCCTACGAGCAGTACTTC	CASSLYGTVSYEQYF
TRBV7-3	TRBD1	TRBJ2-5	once	TGTGCCAGCAGCTTAATTGGGGGACAGGGGCAGACCCAGTACTTC	CASSLIGGQGQTQYF
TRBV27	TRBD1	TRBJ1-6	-	TGTGCCAGCACCAGGGACAGATATAATTCACCCCTCCACTTT	CASTRDRYNSPLHF
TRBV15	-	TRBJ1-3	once	TGTGCCACCAGCAGAAGCAATGGAAACACCATATATTTT	CATSRSNGNTIYF
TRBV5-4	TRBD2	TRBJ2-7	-	TGTGCCAGCAGCGCCGGGACTAGCGGGGGAGAGAGGTACCACGAGCAGTACTTC	CASSAGTSGGERYHEQYF
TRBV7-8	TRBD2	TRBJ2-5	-	TGTGCCAGCAGCCATGGACTAGCGGGAGAGACCCAGTACTTC	CASSHGLAGETQYF
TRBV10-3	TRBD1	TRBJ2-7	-	TGTGCCAGCTCTGCCGGGACAGGGTCCTACGAGCAGTACTTC	CASSAGTGSYEQYF
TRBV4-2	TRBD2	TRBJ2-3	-	TGTGCCAGCAGCCAAGCAGTTAGCGGGGAGCCCGGGGATACGCAGTATTTT	CASSQAVSGEPGDTQYF